This is a list of T cell receptor beta chains from one sample in a study of control samples from healthy donors and cancer patients. The table came from immunoSEQ multiplex PCR; TCRdb's copy has only in-frame clones and leaves some out. The data contain tens of thousands of clones, about 88% of them singletons. Material for sequencing was blood. The receptor source for this set is a woman in her seventies in good health. CDR3s include the opening cysteine and the closing phenylalanine or tryptophan. Each record gives: clone size, J gene, D gene, V gene, CDR3 protein, CDR3 DNA. A D gene is named only where the DNA matches it firmly. A row's size may be missing; if present it is once, few, many or a size class.

- | TRBJ2-5 | - | TRBV9 | CASSVVGGGETQYF | TGTGCCAGCAGCGTAGTGGGGGGAGGAGAGACCCAGTACTTC
- | TRBJ2-2 | - | TRBV3-1/TRBV3-2 | CASSLPGTLNTGELFF | TGTGCCAGCAGCCTCCCCGGGACTCTGAACACCGGGGAGCTGTTTTTT
- | TRBJ2-7 | TRBD1 | TRBV5-1 | CASSLTGARVAYEQYF | TGCGCCAGCAGCTTGACAGGGGCGAGGGTAGCCTACGAGCAGTACTTC
few | TRBJ1-6 | - | TRBV3-1/TRBV3-2 | CASSSGGETLHF | TGTGCCAGCAGCTCGGGGGGCGAGACCCTCCACTTT
- | TRBJ1-1 | - | TRBV7-9 | CASSLGLPEAFF | TGTGCCAGCAGCTTAGGTCTACCTGAAGCTTTCTTT
- | TRBJ2-3 | TRBD2 | TRBV14 | CASSQTLADSDTQYF | TGTGCCAGCAGCCAAACACTAGCGGATAGTGATACGCAGTATTTT
- | TRBJ2-7 | - | TRBV6-2/TRBV6-3 | CASSHVKGLEDEQYF | TGTGCCAGCAGTCACGTCAAAGGGTTAGAGGACGAGCAGTACTTC
- | TRBJ2-3 | TRBD2 | TRBV10-1 | CASSESSGGTDTQYF | TGCGCCAGCAGTGAGAGTAGCGGGGGCACAGATACGCAGTATTTT
- | TRBJ2-7 | - | TRBV5-1 | CASSLVGREGYEQYF | TGCGCCAGCAGCTTGGTAGGCAGGGAAGGCTACGAGCAGTACTTC
- | TRBJ1-3 | TRBD1 | TRBV11-2 | CASSHSGTGRNTIYF | TGTGCCAGCAGCCACTCCGGGACAGGGAGGAACACCATATATTTT
- | TRBJ2-7 | - | TRBV2 | CASSLNPLYEQYF | TGTGCCAGCAGTCTCAACCCTTTGTACGAGCAGTACTTC
- | TRBJ1-2 | - | TRBV2 | CASGSYISHGYTF | TGTGCCAGCGGGAGCTACATAAGCCATGGCTACACCTTC
- | TRBJ2-4 | TRBD2 | TRBV6-1 | CASSEVAGAVGQLAKNIQYF | TGTGCCAGCAGTGAAGTAGCGGGGGCCGTCGGGCAGCTAGCCAAAAACATTCAGTACTTC
- | TRBJ2-3 | TRBD1 | TRBV5-4 | CAYSTDRGGTDTQYF | TGTGCCTATTCCACGGACAGGGGAGGCACAGATACGCAGTATTTT
- | TRBJ1-4 | TRBD1 | TRBV10-3 | CAISEGGQPNEKLFF | TGTGCCATCAGTGAGGGGGGACAGCCAAATGAAAAACTGTTTTTT
once | TRBJ2-2 | TRBD1 | TRBV2 | CASRGDSSTGELFF | TGTGCCAGCAGGGGGGACAGCTCCACCGGGGAGCTGTTTTTT
- | TRBJ1-2 | - | TRBV19 | CASGSDGYTF | TGTGCCAGTGGAAGTGATGGCTACACCTTC
- | TRBJ2-3 | TRBD2 | TRBV5-6 | CASSSKLAGGLRTDTQYF | TGTGCCAGCAGCTCCAAACTAGCGGGGGGGTTAAGAACAGATACGCAGTATTTT
- | TRBJ1-1 | - | TRBV7-9 | CASSLTQTGGTEAFF | TGTGCCAGCAGCTTGACTCAGACAGGTGGCACTGAAGCTTTCTTT
- | TRBJ1-4 | TRBD1 | TRBV28 | CASSLLDRVNEKLFF | TGTGCCAGCAGTTTATTGGACAGGGTTAATGAAAAACTGTTTTTT
- | TRBJ2-2 | TRBD2 | TRBV27 | CASSFGTSGTGELFF | TGTGCCAGCAGTTTTGGAACTAGCGGCACCGGGGAGCTGTTTTTT
- | TRBJ2-4 | - | TRBV4-1 | CASSQGAGGANIQYF | TGCGCCAGCAGCCAGGGAGCGGGTGGGGCAAACATTCAGTACTTC
- | TRBJ2-6 | - | TRBV5-1 | CASSLQGLGANVLTF | TGCGCCAGCAGCTTGCAGGGGCTCGGGGCCAACGTCCTGACTTTC
- | TRBJ1-1 | - | TRBV11-2 | CASSLTDSANTEAFF | TGTGCCAGCAGCTTGACGGACAGCGCGAACACTGAAGCTTTCTTT
- | TRBJ1-2 | - | TRBV30 | CAWNSGRDGLNYGYTF | TGTGCCTGGAATTCGGGCCGGGACGGACTTAACTATGGCTACACCTTC